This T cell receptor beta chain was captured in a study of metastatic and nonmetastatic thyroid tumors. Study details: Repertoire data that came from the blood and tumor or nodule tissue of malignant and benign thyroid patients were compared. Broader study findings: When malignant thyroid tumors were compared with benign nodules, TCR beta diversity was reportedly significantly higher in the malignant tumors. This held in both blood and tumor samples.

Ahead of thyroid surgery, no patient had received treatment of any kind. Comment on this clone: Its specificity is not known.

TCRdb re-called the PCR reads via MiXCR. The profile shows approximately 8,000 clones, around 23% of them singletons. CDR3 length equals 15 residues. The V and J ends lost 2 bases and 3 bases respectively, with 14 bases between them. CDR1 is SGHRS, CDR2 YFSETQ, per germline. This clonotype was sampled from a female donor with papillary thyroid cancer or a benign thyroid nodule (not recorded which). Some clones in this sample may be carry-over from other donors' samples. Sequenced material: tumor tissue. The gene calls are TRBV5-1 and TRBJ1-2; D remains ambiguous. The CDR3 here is CASSLTQWKDYGYTF. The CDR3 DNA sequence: TGCGCCAGCAGCTTAACTCAGTGGAAGGACTATGGCTACACCTTC.